These T cell receptor beta chains were read from a single sample in a study of shared clonotypes between healthy human individuals. Generated by immunoSEQ multiplex PCR, the TCRdb table keeps only in-frame clones and is missing some. The repertoire consists of some 1 million clones, with approximately 76% occurring once and the leading ten covering approximately 1.3%. The sequenced sample was memory CD4+ T cells sorted from blood. The receptors originated from a young man in good health. Each CDR3 is given with its conserved first and last residue. D genes are given only for firm matches. Part of the rows lack a size; the others show once, few, many or a class for expanded clones.

j_call,d_call,v_call,clone_size,cdr3_nt,cdr3_aa
TRBJ2-7,NA,TRBV4-1,NA,TGCGCCAGCAGCCAAGATATAGCGAACCCCTACGAGCAGTACTTC,CASSQDIANPYEQYF
TRBJ1-1,NA,TRBV7-9,many,TGTGCCAGCAGCTCCCCGCGGGGTAGGGAAGGGAACACTGAAGCTTTCTTT,CASSSPRGREGNTEAFF
TRBJ2-3,TRBD2,TRBV5-6,few,TGTGCCAGCAACAACTGGGGACTAGCGGGCGTAGATACGCAGTATTTT,CASNNWGLAGVDTQYF
TRBJ2-2,NA,TRBV19,NA,TGTGCCAGTAGTATATCGGGCGAGGGGGGCACCGGGGAGCTGTTTTTT,CASSISGEGGTGELFF
TRBJ2-3,NA,TRBV19,NA,TGTGCCAGTAGCCTCGGGACGGCTAGCACAGATACGCAGTATTTT,CASSLGTASTDTQYF
TRBJ2-2,NA,TRBV6-6,NA,TGTGCCAGCACCAAAGACAACACCGGGGAGCTGTTTTTT,CASTKDNTGELFF
TRBJ2-2,TRBD2,TRBV5-1,NA,TGCGCCAGCAGCTTGGAAGGTAGCGGGAGAGGAACCGGGGAGCTGTTTTTT,CASSLEGSGRGTGELFF
TRBJ1-1,NA,TRBV6-5,NA,TGTGCCAGCAGTTCGCGACAGAAAATGAACACTGAAGCTTTCTTT,CASSSRQKMNTEAFF
TRBJ1-5,TRBD1,TRBV18,NA,TGTGCCAGCTCATTGACAGGGTCGGATCAGCCCCAGCATTTT,CASSLTGSDQPQHF
TRBJ1-4,NA,TRBV6-6,NA,TGTGCCAGCAGTTACCCAGGGACTAATGAAAAACTGTTTTTT,CASSYPGTNEKLFF
TRBJ2-2,NA,TRBV19,NA,TGTGCCAGTAGTACCCCGGGACGGAGTTACACCGGGGAGCTGTTTTTT,CASSTPGRSYTGELFF
TRBJ1-1,NA,TRBV14,once,TGTGCCGGCAGCCAAGATCGAGGTAGGATTGAAGCTTTCTTT,CAGSQDRGRIEAFF
TRBJ1-4,NA,TRBV4-1,NA,TGCGCCAGCAAACAAGGACAGACACATAATGAAAAACTGTTTTTT,CASKQGQTHNEKLFF
TRBJ2-7,TRBD1,TRBV5-6,NA,TGTGCCAGCAGCTTGACAGGGGGATACGAGCAGTACTTC,CASSLTGGYEQYF
TRBJ1-3,NA,TRBV6-6,NA,TGTGCCAGCATTTCCCCGACTTTAACTGGAAACACCATATATTTT,CASISPTLTGNTIYF
TRBJ2-1,NA,TRBV7-2,many,TGTGCCAGCAGCCTCTCTTGGGGGCGGTACAATGAGCAGTTCTTC,CASSLSWGRYNEQFF
TRBJ1-3,NA,TRBV5-1,NA,TGCGCCAGCACCATGGACGGGACAGGAAACACCATATATTTT,CASTMDGTGNTIYF
TRBJ2-7,NA,TRBV27,NA,TGTGCCAGCAGTTCTACGGGGGCGGGGGTCTACGAGCAGTACTTC,CASSSTGAGVYEQYF
TRBJ2-7,NA,TRBV28,NA,TGTGCCAGCAGATCCCAGGGTCGGTACGAGCAGTACTTC,CASRSQGRYEQYF
TRBJ1-5,NA,TRBV30,NA,TGTGCCTGGAGTAACCCCGGGGGGGCAGGTCAGCCCCAGCATTTT,CAWSNPGGAGQPQHF
TRBJ1-2,NA,TRBV5-6,NA,TGTGCCAGCAGCTTTCTTGTCAGATTCGAGGGTTTGGGTGGCTACACCTTC,CASSFLVRFEGLGGYTF
TRBJ1-2,NA,TRBV5-1,NA,TGCGCCAGCAGCTTAACAGGGAGCGACTATGGCTACACCTTC,CASSLTGSDYGYTF
TRBJ2-5,NA,TRBV7-2,NA,TGTGCCAGCAGCCCCCGGCGAGGGTGGGAGACCCAGTACTTC,CASSPRRGWETQYF
TRBJ1-1,NA,TRBV6-5,NA,TGTGCCAGCAGTTACTCGGCAGGCGTGGGCACTGAAGCTTTCTTT,CASSYSAGVGTEAFF
TRBJ1-1,TRBD1,TRBV6-6,few,TGTGCCAGCAGCAGGGACAGGGCGAGAGCTTTCTTT,CASSRDRARAFF
TRBJ1-5,NA,TRBV2,few,TGTGCCAGCAGTGAGGAGGGACAAAGAAGTCAGCCCCAGCATTTT,CASSEEGQRSQPQHF
TRBJ2-2,TRBD1,TRBV7-6,NA,TGTGCCAGCAGCTGGGGACAGGGAGGGACCGGGGAGCTGTTTTTT,CASSWGQGGTGELFF
TRBJ2-2,NA,TRBV30,NA,TGTGCCTGTGGGGGACCCCAGAACACCGGGGAGCTGTTTTTT,CACGGPQNTGELFF
TRBJ2-7,NA,TRBV6-1,few,TGTGCCAGCAGTGAATTTGTAGGGTTCTACGAGCAGTACTTC,CASSEFVGFYEQYF
TRBJ2-5,NA,TRBV12-5,NA,TGTGCTAGCTCGGGCCCCCCCCAAGAGACCCAGTACTTC,CASSGPPQETQYF
TRBJ2-7,TRBD1,TRBV20-1,NA,TGCAGTGCTAGGACAGGGTACGAGCAGTACTTC,CSARTGYEQYF
TRBJ1-1,NA,TRBV5-1,NA,TGCGCCAGCGGGCTTGGTGCAGGGTTTAGCGCTGAAGCTTTCTTT,CASGLGAGFSAEAFF
TRBJ1-2,NA,TRBV11-1,NA,TGTGCCAGCAGCTTTATAGGGAACTATGGCTACACCTTC,CASSFIGNYGYTF
TRBJ2-7,TRBD2,TRBV7-2,NA,TGTGCCAGCAGCTTACCAGCGGGAGGCGCCTACGAGCAGTACTTC,CASSLPAGGAYEQYF
TRBJ2-2,NA,TRBV10-3,NA,TGTGCCATCAGTGTGAGGGCAGGGGACACCGGGGAGCTGTTTTTT,CAISVRAGDTGELFF
TRBJ2-1,NA,TRBV27,NA,TGTGCCAGCACCAGAAAAGGGTTGTCCTACAATGAGCAGTTCTTC,CASTRKGLSYNEQFF
TRBJ2-5,NA,TRBV5-1,NA,TGCGCCAGCAGCTTGGGACAGAGGGCCCAAGAGACCCAGTACTTC,CASSLGQRAQETQYF
TRBJ2-7,NA,TRBV5-8,NA,TGTGCCAGCAGCTTGGGACAGATAAACGAGCAGTACTTC,CASSLGQINEQYF
TRBJ2-1,TRBD2,TRBV19,NA,TGTGCCAGTAGTGCCGGGGGGGCCAGAAATGAGCAGTTCTTC,CASSAGGARNEQFF
TRBJ1-2,TRBD1,TRBV29-1,NA,TGCAGCGTCGACCCTCCTACAGGGGCCGGCTACACCTTC,CSVDPPTGAGYTF
TRBJ2-5,TRBD2,TRBV4-2,NA,TGTGCCAGCAGCTTGGGAGGGTACGAGACCCAGTACTTC,CASSLGGYETQYF
TRBJ2-1,NA,TRBV10-1,NA,TGCGCCAGCAGTGAGTCCCAGGGGATGCCCTACAATGAGCAGTTCTTC,CASSESQGMPYNEQFF
TRBJ2-2,NA,TRBV29-1,NA,TGCAGCGTTGGCAGGGAGAACACCGGGGAGCTGTTTTTT,CSVGRENTGELFF
TRBJ1-1,NA,TRBV29-1,NA,TGCAGCGTTGAACTTAGTTACACTGAAGCTTTCTTT,CSVELSYTEAFF
TRBJ1-2,TRBD1,TRBV23-1,many,TGCGCCAGCAGTCCGCCCAAACCGACAGGGGGCTTGTATGGCTACACCTTC,CASSPPKPTGGLYGYTF
TRBJ2-7,TRBD1,TRBV27,NA,TGTGCCAGCAGTTCCCGGGACAGGGGAAACGAGCAGTACTTC,CASSSRDRGNEQYF
TRBJ2-6,NA,TRBV27,NA,TGTGCCAGCAGAACAGGGTTATCCGGGGCCAACGTCCTGACTTTC,CASRTGLSGANVLTF
TRBJ2-5,NA,TRBV6-1,NA,TGTGCCAGCAACCAACATGGCACACCGGGGGAGACCCAGTACTTC,CASNQHGTPGETQYF
TRBJ2-2,TRBD2,TRBV7-8,NA,TGTGCCAGCAGCTCGACTAGCATGTTGACCGGGGAGCTGTTTTTT,CASSSTSMLTGELFF
TRBJ2-3,TRBD2,TRBV11-2,NA,TGTGCCAGCAGCACGGGACTAGCGGAGACGCAGTATTTT,CASSTGLAETQYF
TRBJ1-5,NA,TRBV6-1,few,TGTGCCACAGCTGGGGTTAATAGCAATCAGCCCCAGCATTTT,CATAGVNSNQPQHF
TRBJ2-1,NA,TRBV7-2,NA,TGTGCCAGCAGCCGAGCAAGCTCCTACAATGAGCAGTTCTTC,CASSRASSYNEQFF
TRBJ1-1,TRBD1,TRBV5-1,NA,TGCGCCAGCAGCTTGGGCGGGACAGGCGATACAGCTTTCTTT,CASSLGGTGDTAFF
TRBJ2-7,TRBD2,TRBV5-1,NA,TGCGCCAGCAGCCGGCTAGCGGGATCCTACGAGCAGTACTTC,CASSRLAGSYEQYF